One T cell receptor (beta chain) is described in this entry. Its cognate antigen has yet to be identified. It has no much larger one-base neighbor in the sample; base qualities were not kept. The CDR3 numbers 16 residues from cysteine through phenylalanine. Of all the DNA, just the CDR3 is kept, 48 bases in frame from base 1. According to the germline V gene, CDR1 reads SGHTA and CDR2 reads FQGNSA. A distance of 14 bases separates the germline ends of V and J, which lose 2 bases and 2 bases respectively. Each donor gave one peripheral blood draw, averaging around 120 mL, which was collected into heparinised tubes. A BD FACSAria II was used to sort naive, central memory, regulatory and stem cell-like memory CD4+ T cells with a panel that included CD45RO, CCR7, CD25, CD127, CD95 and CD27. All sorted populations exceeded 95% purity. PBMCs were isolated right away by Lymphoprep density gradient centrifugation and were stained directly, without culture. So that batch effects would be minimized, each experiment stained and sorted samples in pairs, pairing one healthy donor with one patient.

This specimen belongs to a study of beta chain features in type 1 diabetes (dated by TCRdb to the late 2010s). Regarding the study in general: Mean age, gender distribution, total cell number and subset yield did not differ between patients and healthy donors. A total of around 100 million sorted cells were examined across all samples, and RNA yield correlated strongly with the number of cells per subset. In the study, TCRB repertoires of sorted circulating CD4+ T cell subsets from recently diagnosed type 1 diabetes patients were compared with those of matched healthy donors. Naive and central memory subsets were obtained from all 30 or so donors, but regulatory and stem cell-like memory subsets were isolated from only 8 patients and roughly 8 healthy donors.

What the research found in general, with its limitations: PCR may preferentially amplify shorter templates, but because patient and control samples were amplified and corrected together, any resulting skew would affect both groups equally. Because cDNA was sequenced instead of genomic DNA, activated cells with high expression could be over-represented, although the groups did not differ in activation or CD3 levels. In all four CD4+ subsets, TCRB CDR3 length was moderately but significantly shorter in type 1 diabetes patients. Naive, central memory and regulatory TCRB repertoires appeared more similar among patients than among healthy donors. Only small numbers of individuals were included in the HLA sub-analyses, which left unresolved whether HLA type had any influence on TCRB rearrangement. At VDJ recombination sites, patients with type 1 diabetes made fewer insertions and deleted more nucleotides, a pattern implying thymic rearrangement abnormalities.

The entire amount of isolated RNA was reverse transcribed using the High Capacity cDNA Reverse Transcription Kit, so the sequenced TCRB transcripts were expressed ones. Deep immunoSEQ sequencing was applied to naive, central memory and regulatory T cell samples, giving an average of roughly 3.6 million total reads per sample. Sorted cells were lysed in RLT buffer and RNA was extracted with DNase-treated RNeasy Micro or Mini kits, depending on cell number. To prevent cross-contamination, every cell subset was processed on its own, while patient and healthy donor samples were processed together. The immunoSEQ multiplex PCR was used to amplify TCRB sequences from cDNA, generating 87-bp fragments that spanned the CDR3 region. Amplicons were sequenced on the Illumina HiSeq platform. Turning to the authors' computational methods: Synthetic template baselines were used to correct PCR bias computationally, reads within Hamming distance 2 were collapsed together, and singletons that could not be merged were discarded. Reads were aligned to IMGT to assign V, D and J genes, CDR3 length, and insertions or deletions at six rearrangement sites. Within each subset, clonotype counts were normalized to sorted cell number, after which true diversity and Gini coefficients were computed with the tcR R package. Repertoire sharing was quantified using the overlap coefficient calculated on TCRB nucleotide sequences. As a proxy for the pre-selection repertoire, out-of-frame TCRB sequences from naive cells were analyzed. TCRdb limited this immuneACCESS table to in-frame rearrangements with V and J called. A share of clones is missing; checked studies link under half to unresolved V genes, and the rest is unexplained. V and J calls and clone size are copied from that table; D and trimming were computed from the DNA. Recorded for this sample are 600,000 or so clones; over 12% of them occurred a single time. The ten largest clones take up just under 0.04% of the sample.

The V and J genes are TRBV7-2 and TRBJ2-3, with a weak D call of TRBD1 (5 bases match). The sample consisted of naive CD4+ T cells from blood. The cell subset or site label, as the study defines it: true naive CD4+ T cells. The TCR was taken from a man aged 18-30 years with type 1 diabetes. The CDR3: CASSLYSADITDTQYF. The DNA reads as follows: TGTGCCAGCAGCTTATATTCGGCGGACATCACAGATACGCAGTATTTT.